The count of the clone carrying this TCR beta chain is one. Its specificity is unknown. V shed 4 bases and J shed 4 bases, with 5 bases lying between them. The CDR3 length is 11 residues. CDR1 is SGHTA, CDR2 FQGNSA, per germline. This record comes from a study of cytomegalovirus exposure and HLA in healthy donors. Regarding the study as a whole: There were around 160 TCR beta chains listed as cytomegalovirus-associated.

Assay used: immunoSEQ multiplex PCR; TCRdb lists only in-frame clones, some missing. This table has 150,000 to 250,000 clones, 80% to 90% appearing once. The TCR was taken from a woman aged 25 to 39 in good health and CMV-seronegative. Sequencing was performed on PBMCs. This chain links TRBV7-2 with TRBJ2-7, with D unresolved. CDR3 sequence reads: CASSSRYEQYF. The CDR3 DNA reads TGTGCCAGCAGCTCGAGGTACGAGCAGTACTTC.